This TCR beta chain was captured in a study of early T cells in non-severe SARS-CoV-2 infection. In the library, individual cDNA molecules carried attached unique molecular identifiers. From the 5' RACE reads, TCRdb called clonotypes with MiXCR, one entry per CDR3 protein. The table shows 51,000 or so distinct CDR3 sequences, with roughly 11% occurring only once. V was shortened by 2 bases and J by 3 bases, with 6 bases between the two germline ends. The CDR3 runs to 12 residues. Germline assignment: CDR1 SGHNT and CDR2 YYREEE (reference sequence). This clonotype was seen many times. Sample: whole blood. The chain has TRBV5-4 and TRBJ2-7; no clear D gene. The TCR comes from an adult who was a healthcare worker with PCR-confirmed SARS-CoV-2 infection or an uninfected control (not recorded which). For the CDR3, the DNA is TGTGCCAGCAGCTTAGGCGGCTACGAGCAGTACTTC. Translating gives CASSLGGYEQYF. Filled out from reference TRBV5-4 and TRBJ2-7, the complete variable domain reads ETGVTQSPTHLIKTRGQQVTLRCSSQSGHNTVSWYQQALGQGPQFIFQYYREEENGRGNFPPRFSGLQFPNYSSELNVNALELDDSALYLCASSLGGYEQYFGPGTRLTVT.